A selection of T cell receptor beta chains follows, all from one sample in a study of T cell changes during pregnancy in multiple sclerosis. The table came from immunoSEQ multiplex PCR; TCRdb's copy has only in-frame clones and leaves some out. The sample shows 75,000 to 90,000 clones, more than 80% of them seen only once. The input for sequencing was CD4+ T cells from peripheral blood mononuclear cells, taken before pregnancy. These receptors all stem from a female donor with multiple sclerosis, enrolled in a pregnancy study. CDR3s include the opening cysteine and the closing phenylalanine or tryptophan. D genes are given only for firm matches. The size of a clone is reported for some rows only, either as once, few or many, or as a class for expanded clones.

>NA|TRBJ2-2|TRBD1|TRBV25-1
CASRATGTVTGELFF
TGTGCCAGCAGGGCGACAGGGACGGTCACCGGGGAGCTGTTTTTT
>NA|TRBJ1-4|NA|TRBV7-6
CASSLRQNNEKLFF
TGTGCCAGCAGCCTTAGACAGAATAATGAAAAACTGTTTTTT
>NA|TRBJ2-2|TRBD1|TRBV12-5
CASGLVQGGQGNTGELFF
TGTGCTAGTGGTTTGGTACAAGGTGGACAGGGGAACACCGGGGAGCTGTTTTTT
>NA|TRBJ2-7|TRBD2|TRBV27
CASSFSPLAGGEQYF
TGTGCCAGCAGTTTTTCGCCTCTAGCGGGAGGCGAGCAGTACTTC
>once|TRBJ2-3|NA|TRBV7-2
CASSLNRDTQYF
TGTGCCAGCAGCTTGAATAGAGATACGCAGTATTTT
>NA|TRBJ2-1|NA|TRBV5-4
CASSLRGKGDDEQFF
TGTGCCAGCAGCTTGAGAGGGAAGGGGGATGATGAGCAGTTCTTC
>NA|TRBJ1-1|TRBD1|TRBV5-4
CASSLGVGTGKNTEAFF
TGTGCCAGCAGCTTGGGTGTCGGGACAGGGAAGAACACTGAAGCTTTCTTT
>NA|TRBJ2-7|TRBD2|TRBV30
CAWGTSGSNHEQYF
TGTGCCTGGGGGACTAGCGGGAGCAACCACGAGCAGTACTTC
>NA|TRBJ2-7|NA|TRBV6-5
CASRPTAASYEQYF
TGTGCCAGCAGGCCGACAGCCGCCTCCTACGAGCAGTACTTC
>NA|TRBJ1-1|NA|TRBV5-1
CASSSNRDTEAFF
TGCGCCAGCAGCTCGAACAGGGACACTGAAGCTTTCTTT
>NA|TRBJ2-2|NA|TRBV2
CASSANRANTGELFF
TGTGCCAGCAGTGCGAACCGGGCGAACACCGGGGAGCTGTTTTTT
>NA|TRBJ2-4|NA|TRBV5-4
CASSLVQDENIQYF
TGTGCCAGCAGCTTGGTGCAGGATGAAAACATTCAGTACTTC
>NA|TRBJ2-7|NA|TRBV7-9
CASSRGDPAIYEQYF
TGTGCCAGCAGCCGCGGGGACCCCGCGATCTACGAGCAGTACTTC
>NA|TRBJ2-1|NA|TRBV27
CASRLAGQNYNEQFF
TGTGCCAGCAGACTCGCGGGACAGAACTACAATGAGCAGTTCTTC
>NA|TRBJ1-2|NA|TRBV6-5
CASSYLAELSYGYTF
TGTGCCAGCAGTTACCTGGCGGAGCTAAGCTATGGCTACACCTTC
>NA|TRBJ2-5|TRBD1|TRBV10-3
CAISEGKGQRLGETQYF
TGTGCCATCAGTGAGGGAAAGGGACAGCGTTTGGGCGAGACCCAGTACTTC
>NA|TRBJ2-5|NA|TRBV30
CAWRRVGGQAQYF
TGTGCCTGGAGACGGGTAGGAGGGCAGGCCCAGTACTTC
>NA|TRBJ1-1|NA|TRBV27
CASSRGTEAFF
TGTGCCAGCAGCAGAGGCACTGAAGCTTTCTTT
>NA|TRBJ2-3|TRBD2|TRBV28
CASSLWSSGHTDTQYF
TGTGCCAGCAGTTTATGGTCTAGCGGACACACAGATACGCAGTATTTT
>NA|TRBJ2-3|NA|TRBV7-2
CASSVRDTQYF
TGTGCCAGCAGCGTCCGGGATACGCAGTATTTT
>NA|TRBJ2-2|TRBD1|TRBV5-4
CASSSLRGTLANTGELFF
TGTGCCAGCAGCTCCCTCAGGGGGACATTGGCGAACACCGGGGAGCTGTTTTTT
>few|TRBJ1-1|TRBD1|TRBV28
CASYGGAGGTEAFF
TGTGCCAGCTACGGGGGGGCAGGGGGGACTGAAGCTTTCTTT